The clone carrying this TCR beta chain was seen a few times. The sample comes from a study of regulatory T cells in long-lasting Graves disease. Time point reported: newly diagnosed GD, antithyroid drugs for less than 3 months. RNA isolated from PBMCs was used to make the TCR library. The V gene lost 9 bases and the J gene lost 6 bases, with 18 bases spanning the gap. This CDR3 region has 13 residues. Germline CDR1 and CDR2: LNHDA and SQIVND (reference sequence). Relying on iRepertoire HTBI primers and Arm-PCR of CDR3 regions, the team built TCR beta libraries. Per the study methods: The samples yielded roughly 60 TRBV and more than eleven TRBJ segments. TCRdb reprocessed the multiplex PCR reads via MiXCR and lists one record per CDR3 protein. The V and J calls follow TCRdb's processing rather than the paper's. The data contain some 350,000 distinct CDR3 sequences, around 16% of them singletons. These data were also reused for a study on T cells in Graves' hyperthyroidism and ophthalmopathy.

Sequenced here: peripheral blood mononuclear cells (PBMCs), sampled at new diagnosis, from a patient treated with antithyroid drugs. V is TRBV19 and J is TRBJ2-7; D is possibly TRBD1 or TRBD2 (5 bases each). The origin of this receptor is a young woman with Graves disease. CDR3 in DNA: TGTGCCAGCCCCTGGGACGGAAGGACCGAGCAGTACTTC. Encoded protein: CASPWDGRTEQYF.